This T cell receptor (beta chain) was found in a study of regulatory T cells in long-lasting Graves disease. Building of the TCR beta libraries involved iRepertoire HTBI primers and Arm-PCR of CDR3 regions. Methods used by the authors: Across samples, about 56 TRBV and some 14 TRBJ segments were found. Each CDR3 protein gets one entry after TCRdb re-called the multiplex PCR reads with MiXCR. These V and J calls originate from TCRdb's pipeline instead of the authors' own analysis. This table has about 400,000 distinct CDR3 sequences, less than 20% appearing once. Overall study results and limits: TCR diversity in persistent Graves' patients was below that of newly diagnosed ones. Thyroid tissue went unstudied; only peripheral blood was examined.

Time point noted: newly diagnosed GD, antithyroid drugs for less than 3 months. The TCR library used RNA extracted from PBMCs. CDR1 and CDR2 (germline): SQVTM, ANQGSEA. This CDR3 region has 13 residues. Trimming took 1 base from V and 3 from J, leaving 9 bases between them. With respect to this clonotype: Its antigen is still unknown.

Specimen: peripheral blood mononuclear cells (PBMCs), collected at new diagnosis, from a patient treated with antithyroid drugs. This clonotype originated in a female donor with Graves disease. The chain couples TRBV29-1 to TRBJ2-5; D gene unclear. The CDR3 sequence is CSVEANQEETQYF. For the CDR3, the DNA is TGCAGCGTTGAAGCGAATCAGGAAGAGACCCAGTACTTC.